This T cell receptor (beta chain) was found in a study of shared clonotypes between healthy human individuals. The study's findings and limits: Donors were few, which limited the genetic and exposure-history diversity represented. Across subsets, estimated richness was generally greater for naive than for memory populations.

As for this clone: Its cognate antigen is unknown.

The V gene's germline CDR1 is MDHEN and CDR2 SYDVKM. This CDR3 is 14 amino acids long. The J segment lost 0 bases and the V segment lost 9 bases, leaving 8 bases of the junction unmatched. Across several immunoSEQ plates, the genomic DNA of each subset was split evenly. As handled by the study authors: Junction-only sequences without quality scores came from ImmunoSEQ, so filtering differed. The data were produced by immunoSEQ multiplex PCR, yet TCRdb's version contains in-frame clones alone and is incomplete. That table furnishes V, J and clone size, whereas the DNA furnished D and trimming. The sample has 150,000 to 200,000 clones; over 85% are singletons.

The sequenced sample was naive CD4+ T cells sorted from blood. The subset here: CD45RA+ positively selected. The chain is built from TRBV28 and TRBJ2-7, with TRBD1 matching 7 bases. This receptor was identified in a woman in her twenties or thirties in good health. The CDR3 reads CASEPGTASYEQYF. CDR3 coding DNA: TGTGCCAGTGAGCCCGGGACAGCCTCCTACGAGCAGTACTTC.